A selection of T cell receptor beta chains follows, all from one sample in a study of blood T cell repertoires in COVID-19. The assay was immunoSEQ multiplex PCR, and TCRdb's table has in-frame clones only and misses some. The table includes approximately 190,000 clones, about 80% detected once. Material: PBMCs or T cells enriched from blood (not recorded which). The receptors were gathered from a man in his forties who had recovered from COVID-19. Each CDR3 is given without its conserved first and last residue.

cdr3_length	v_call	cdr3_aa
12	TRBV2	ASNEARQGHEQY
11	TRBV5-4	ASSFGTVNEQF
15	TRBV2	ASRIGTGSRTNEKLF
12	TRBV4-1	ASSRGGNNEKLF
13	TRBV6-5	ASIPTGYSNQPQH
14	TRBV11-1	ASSLLPPRSGNTIY
10	TRBV10-3	ASDRGGHGYT
15	TRBV7-2	ASSPNRGHYSYNEQF
13	TRBV7-9	ASSLELGGFNEQY
14	TRBV7-8	ASSLVRTASTDTQY
13	TRBV5-4	ASSFNGGKTNEQF
15	TRBV5-6	ASSPGPWQGLTNEQF
13	TRBV14	ASSPNLGRNAEAF
12	TRBV30	ACNPSSYNSPLH
13	TRBV4-3	ASSQRTGWEETQY
11	TRBV5-1	ASSLVPEKEAF
10	TRBV30	AWSVLQGAQY
14	TRBV5-6	ASSLGFGQGGGEQY
12	TRBV19	ASSADRGSSPLH
21	TRBV5-1	ASSFRGHNIVGTGGRDTGELF
14	TRBV4-3	ASSQETTGGSSPLH
13	TRBV15	ATSRDPGGAGGYT
10	TRBV12-3/TRBV12-4	ASRRSGETQY
12	TRBV6-2/TRBV6-3	ASSYLNGGSPLH
12	TRBV4-1	ASSQGGQDYGYT
13	TRBV19	ASNTPGQTNYGYT
11	TRBV10-2	ASTLDPLGGYT
11	TRBV7-8	ASSLLELEGYT
15	TRBV14	ASSQDRSSSYNSPLH
15	TRBV18	ASSPRGRGGVESELF
13	TRBV9	ASSVGGGGSYGYT
12	TRBV19	ASSLQSSGNTIY
11	TRBV5-1	ARQTGGLYGYT
12	TRBV10-2	ATFYEGRGYGYT
14	TRBV27	ASSLKAQGYVFGYT
13	TRBV7-9	ASSIPGAGANVLT
13	TRBV18	ASSPPSVVDEKLF
15	TRBV3-1/TRBV3-2	ASSQDYSGGIGKTQY
12	TRBV6-5	ASRADSRNYGYT
14	TRBV3-1/TRBV3-2	ASSRTSGGASGELF
13	TRBV21-1	ASSKVEYEVRELF
10	TRBV6-5	ASRGHSGTQF
13	TRBV28	ASFNPGQALGKLF
13	TRBV6-5	ASTIQGSLSYEQY
12	TRBV19	ASSIERGRSKAF
13	TRBV7-9	ASSFHRVVNTEAF
14	TRBV7-2	ASSPKAGTANTEAF
11	TRBV4-2	ASSRGRDTEAF
9	TRBV9	ASSVMEEQY
14	TRBV19	ASRHLLRDSNSPLH